These 12 T cell receptor beta chains share one sample of origin, sequenced in a study of blood T cell repertoires in COVID-19. Only in-frame clones appear in the TCRdb table, and some are missing; sequencing was by immunoSEQ multiplex PCR. The repertoire holds 300,000 to 400,000 clones, with about 89% as singletons. The sequencing input was peripheral blood. The source of these receptors is a woman in her thirties with COVID-19, enrolled during active disease.

The chain combines TRBV2 with TRBJ1-2; D is unclear. The germline gives CDR1 SNHLY, CDR2 FYNNEI. Trimming pared 8 bases from V and 3 bases from J, leaving 19 bases between. The CDR3 has 15 amino acids. The CDR3 reads CASSTSRTADYGYTF. The CDR3 DNA sequence: TGTGCCAGCTCAACAAGCAGGACTGCTGACTATGGCTACACCTTC.

The CDR3 loop reads CASSAGLAGGPVFEQYV. CDR3 sequence (DNA): TGTGCCAGCAGCGCGGGACTAGCGGGAGGGCCGGTTTTCGAGCAGTACGTC. This chain joins TRBV3-1 (or the pseudogene TRBV3-2) and TRBJ2-7, with 16 bases lining up with TRBD2. Germline V CDR1 and CDR2: LGHDT, YNNKEL (reference sequence). The V segment lost 5 bases and the J segment 6 bases; nucleotides outside the gene matches: 10. This CDR3 region has 17 residues.

The V gene is TRBV28, the J gene TRBJ2-4; D is uncertain. V was clipped by 5 bases and J by 4 bases, with 12 bases between them. Germline CDR1 MDHEN, CDR2 SYDVKM. This CDR3 spans 14 amino acids. The CDR3 DNA sequence: TGTGCCAGCAGTAGCCCGGGTTTGAAAAACATTCAGTACTTC. Its translation is CASSSPGLKNIQYF.

This clone appeared once. The gene calls are TRBV5-6 and TRBJ1-4; TRBD1 matches 9 bases. Germline V gene sequence: CDR1 SGHDT, CDR2 YYEEEE. This CDR3 contains 16 residues. J gave up 5 bases and V 4 bases, and 9 bases lay outside the gene matches. DNA for the CDR3: TGTGCCAGCAGCAACAGGGGGCCGTTGGGGAATGAAAAACTGTTTTTT. This gives the protein CASSNRGPLGNEKLFF.

This rearrangement joins TRBV2 to TRBJ2-5; maybe TRBD2 (5 bases). The CDR3 loop spans 16 amino acids. V lost 8 bases and J lost 1, with 20 bases in between. Per the germline V gene, CDR1 is SNHLY and CDR2 is FYNNEI. CDR3 region: CASSDGVLASQETQYF. The DNA for the CDR3 is TGTGCCAGCTCGGACGGGGTCTTGGCGAGCCAAGAGACCCAGTACTTC.

The chain employs TRBV29-1 and TRBJ1-1; D may be TRBD1 (5 bases). In germline, CDR1 is SQVTM, CDR2 ANQGSEA. The CDR3 spans 12 residues. The germline V and J ends were trimmed by 7 bases and 1 base, with 10 bases remaining between them. Here the CDR3 reads CSGGLGNTEAFF. DNA for the CDR3: TGCAGCGGGGGACTTGGGAACACTGAAGCTTTCTTT.

V usage is TRBV19 and J usage is TRBJ2-1; 14 nucleotides match TRBD2. Germline CDR1 is LNHDA and CDR2 is SQIVND (reference sequence). V lost 5 bases to trimming and J lost 4 bases; unmatched junction nucleotides: 7. The CDR3 loop spans 17 amino acids. CDR3 nucleotide sequence: TGTGCCAGTAGTTCCTGGGGACTAGCGGGAGCTTACAATGAGCAGTTCTTC. The encoded protein is CASSSWGLAGAYNEQFF.

This chain links TRBV24-1 with TRBJ2-5; TRBD2 matches 8 bases. The CDR3 is 16 amino acids. In germline, CDR1 is KGHDR, CDR2 SFDVKD. After removal of 2 bases from V and 2 bases from J, the junction contained 6 bases not matched to a gene. The CDR3 nucleotides are TGTGCCACCAGTGATTCCCGGGGGGGGACACAAGAGACCCAGTACTTC. Amino acids: CATSDSRGGTQETQYF.

V is TRBV7-9 and J is TRBJ1-1, with 9 bases aligning to TRBD1. The germline gives CDR1 SEHNR, CDR2 FQNEAQ (reference sequence). V trimming: 4 bases; J trimming: 5 bases; junction bases outside the gene matches: 11. CDR3 length: 16 amino acids. CDR3 residues: CASSSRERTGDTEAFF. CDR3 nucleotides: TGTGCCAGCAGCTCCCGGGAAAGGACAGGGGATACTGAAGCTTTCTTT.

CDR3 nucleotides: TGTGCCATCAGCCCCGGGACACAGAACACTGAAGCTTTCTTT. Its protein is CAISPGTQNTEAFF. The chain employs TRBV10-3 and TRBJ1-1; D may be TRBD1 (6 bases). The germline V and J ends were trimmed by 6 bases and 1 base, with 12 bases remaining between them. The CDR3 runs 14 residues. Per the germline V gene, CDR1 is ENHRY and CDR2 is SYGVKD.

V and J are TRBV5-1 and TRBJ2-1, with 8 bases that match TRBD1. Germline V gene data show CDR1 as SGHRS and CDR2 as YFSETQ. The V and J ends lost 0 bases and 9 bases, in that order; junction bases with no gene match: 17. The CDR3 runs to 18 residues. In DNA, the CDR3 is TGCGCCAGCAGCTTGGGGACAGGGAATATTTTGGGTCGCGGTGAGCAGTTCTTC. Translation gives CASSLGTGNILGRGEQFF. Full variable domain (missing parts from reference TRBV5-1 and TRBJ2-1): KAGVTQTPRYLIKTRGQQVTLSCSPISGHRSVSWYQQTPGQGLQFLFEYFSETQRNKGNFPGRFSGRQFSNSRSEMNVSTLELGDSALYLCASSLGTGNILGRGEQFFGPGTRLTVL.

This clone was seen once. The J gene is TRBJ2-2, the V gene TRBV9, with 10 bases matching TRBD1. This CDR3 has 15 amino acids. With V trimmed by 4 bases and J by 12 bases, 12 bases remained unmatched. Germline V gene data show CDR1 as SGDLS and CDR2 as YYNGEE. DNA of the CDR3: TGTGCCAGCAGCCAAGGGGGGACAGGGGTTAATCAGCTGTTTTTT. Its translation is CASSQGGTGVNQLFF.